A single sample is the source of the 4 T cell receptor beta chains below, sequenced in a study of beta chain features in type 1 diabetes. Study results and limitations: For Type 1 diabetes patients, all four CD4+ subsets carried TCRB CDR3s that were moderately but significantly shorter.

Since all of the isolated RNA was reverse transcribed, expressed TCRB transcripts were what got sequenced. Here immunoSEQ multiplex PCR was the method, and the copy in TCRdb shows in-frame clones only, minus some. Among 600,000 to 700,000 clones listed, around an eighth were seen once. These receptors lack a known antigen. The sequenced sample consisted of naive CD4+ T cells from blood. The receptors originated from a man younger than 35 with type 1 diabetes.

In DNA form, the CDR3 reads TGTGCCTGGAGTCCCGGGGGGGGGACAGATACGCAGTATTTT. Its translation: CAWSPGGGTDTQYF. The V and J genes are TRBV30 and TRBJ2-3; 8 positions match TRBD2. The length of the CDR3 is 14 residues. The germline gives CDR1 GTSNPN, CDR2 SVGIG (reference sequence). Trimming cost V 2 bases and J 3 bases; bases outside gene matches: 4.

The V gene is TRBV30, the J gene TRBJ1-5, with a weak D call TRBD1 (6 bases). Trimming pared 4 bases from V and 2 bases from J, leaving 15 bases between. This CDR3 has 15 amino acids. CDR1 GTSNPN and CDR2 SVGIG come from the germline V gene (reference sequence). This chain's CDR3 is CAWNAQGTGNQPQHF. CDR3 nucleotide sequence: TGTGCCTGGAACGCACAGGGAACCGGCAATCAGCCCCAGCATTTT.

This rearrangement joins TRBV2 to TRBJ2-5; D is unresolved. This CDR3 is 13 amino acids long. The V end lost 6 bases, the J end lost 5 bases, and 13 bases lay between the germline ends. Germline values: CDR1 SNHLY, CDR2 FYNNEI. The CDR3 sequence is CASRGPTRETQYF. CDR3 DNA: TGTGCCAGCAGAGGCCCCACCAGGGAGACCCAGTACTTC.

This clone was counted a few times. Other nucleotide sequences in the sample specify the same CDR3. The chain uses TRBV30 and TRBJ1-5, with TRBD1 as a possible D gene (5 bases). The V and J ends lost 0 bases and 5 bases respectively, with 8 bases between them. Germline V gives CDR1 GTSNPN, CDR2 SVGIG (reference sequence). The CDR3 is 13 amino acids. CDR3 residues: CAWSVGVDQPQHF. In DNA, the CDR3 is TGTGCCTGGAGTGTAGGGGTGGATCAGCCCCAGCATTTT.